One and the same sample provided the 10 T cell receptor beta chains below, sequenced in a study of T cell repertoires in cytomegalovirus infection. TCRdb used MiXCR to reprocess the reads, holding one entry per CDR3 protein. The table includes hundreds of thousands of distinct CDR3 sequences, around 6.2% detected once. The sequencing sample was made of PBMCs. These TCRs come from a human donor in good health (CMV status not recorded). Some clones in this sample may be carry-over from other donors' samples.

This clonotype was detected ten times or more. V gene TRBV24-1 combines with J gene TRBJ1-1; the D is unclear. Germline V gives CDR1 KGHDR, CDR2 SFDVKD. V lost 4 bases, J lost 4 bases, and 9 bases lay in between. The CDR3 is 13 residues long. The CDR3 protein is CATSDRWTTEAFF. DNA of the CDR3: TGTGCCACCAGTGACCGCTGGACCACTGAAGCTTTCTTT.

This clonotype was found many times. This rearrangement joins TRBV3-1 to TRBJ2-3; D gene unclear. This CDR3 has 16 residues. Between the trimmed V and J ends, which lost 4 bases and 2 bases, there was a span of 16 bases. Germline lookup yields CDR1 LGHDT and CDR2 YNNKEL (reference sequence). The CDR3 spells CASSPTPDVATDTQYF. The CDR3 DNA sequence: TGTGCCAGCAGCCCAACCCCAGACGTCGCCACAGATACGCAGTATTTT.

This clonotype was recorded many times. The chain combines TRBV2 with TRBJ2-7, with D maybe TRBD1 (5 bases). CDR1 SNHLY and CDR2 FYNNEI come from the germline V gene. Trimming removed 2 bases from V and 2 bases from J, with 10 bases in between. The length of the CDR3 is 14 residues. CDR3 DNA: TGTGCCAGCAGTGAACAGGGAATCCCCTACGAGCAGTACTTC. This codes for CASSEQGIPYEQYF. The full variable domain, rest sourced from reference TRBV2 and TRBJ2-7, is EPEVTQTPSHQVTQMGQEVILRCVPISNHLYFYWYRQILGQKVEFLVSFYNNEISEKSEIFDDQFSVERPDGSNFTLKIRSTKLEDSAMYFCASSEQGIPYEQYFGPGTRLTVT.

This clonotype was recorded at least ten times. The CDR3 DNA reads TGCAGTGCTAGTGCTCTTCTCACAGATACGCAGTATTTT. It specifies CSASALLTDTQYF. V usage is TRBV20-1 and J usage is TRBJ2-3; D is unresolved. V lost 3 bases and J 2 bases, leaving 9 bases between the germline ends. CDR3 length: 13 amino acids. Looked up from germline, CDR1 is DFQATT and CDR2 is SNEGSKA (reference sequence).

Ten or more counts support this clonotype. The gene calls are TRBV19 and TRBJ2-4; D may be TRBD1 or TRBD2 (6 bases each). The V gene's germline CDR1 is LNHDA and CDR2 SQIVND (reference sequence). Trimming left V 6 bases short and J 2 bases short, with 11 bases between. CDR3 length: 14 amino acids. The chain's CDR3 is CASRSGAPKNIQYF. CDR3 DNA: TGTGCCAGTAGGTCGGGGGCGCCCAAAAACATTCAGTACTTC. Full variable domain (missing parts from reference TRBV19 and TRBJ2-4): DGGITQSPKYLFRKEGQNVTLSCEQNLNHDAMYWYRQDPGQGLRLIYYSQIVNDFQKGDIAEGYSVSREKKESFPLTVTSAQKNPTAFYLCASRSGAPKNIQYFGAGTRLSVL.

This clonotype occurred many times. This sequence joins TRBV4-1 and TRBJ2-2, with D tentatively TRBD2 (5 bases). This CDR3 is built from 14 residues. Per germline, CDR1 MGHRA and CDR2 YSYEKL. V lost 4 bases, J lost 6 bases, and 12 bases lay in between. The chain's CDR3 is CASSLYEEAGELFF. The CDR3 coding sequence is TGCGCCAGCAGCCTTTACGAGGAGGCCGGGGAGCTGTTTTTT.

At least ten counts were recorded for this clonotype. This chain connects TRBV6-2 or TRBV6-3 to TRBJ1-1; D gene ambiguous. CDR1 is MNHEY and CDR2 is SVGEGT in the germline V gene. V was pared by 6 bases and J by 5 bases, with 19 bases between. The CDR3 totals 15 residues. CDR3 region: CASSWLRREFTEAFF. The CDR3 DNA sequence: TGTGCCAGCAGCTGGCTGAGAAGGGAATTTACTGAAGCTTTCTTT.

This clonotype was recorded at least ten times. This rearrangement joins TRBV27 to TRBJ2-5; D possibly corresponds to TRBD1 (6 bases). Trimming took 8 bases from V and 1 from J, leaving 17 bases between them. Germline V gene lookup returns CDR1 MNHEY and CDR2 SMNVEV (reference sequence). The CDR3 sequence is 15 residues long. This CDR3 reads CASAGLAGVQETQYF. The CDR3 nucleotides are TGTGCCAGCGCCGGATTAGCAGGGGTCCAAGAGACCCAGTACTTC.

This clonotype was seen many times. This chain links TRBV20-1 with TRBJ1-1, with TRBD1 identical over 9 bases. The CDR3 has 17 residues. Unmatched junction bases numbered 11, after V lost 2 bases and J lost 1 base. Germline CDR1 is DFQATT and CDR2 is SNEGSKA (reference sequence). The CDR3 reads CSARTPWAGQGNTEAFF. The CDR3, as DNA: TGCAGTGCTAGAACCCCCTGGGCGGGACAGGGGAACACTGAAGCTTTCTTT.

The J gene is TRBJ2-7, the V gene TRBV5-1, with D perhaps given as TRBD1 or TRBD2 (5 bases each). The CDR3 totals 12 residues. Trimming took 4 bases from V and 5 from J, leaving 10 bases between them. Germline CDR1 is SGHRS and CDR2 is YFSETQ. The CDR3 spells CASSPGTDEQYF. DNA for the CDR3: TGCGCCAGCAGCCCCGGGACCGACGAGCAGTACTTC. Full variable domain (rest looked up from reference TRBV5-1 and TRBJ2-7): KAGVTQTPRYLIKTRGQQVTLSCSPISGHRSVSWYQQTPGQGLQFLFEYFSETQRNKGNFPGRFSGRQFSNSRSEMNVSTLELGDSALYLCASSPGTDEQYFGPGTRLTVT.